What follows are 13 T cell receptor beta chains derived from one specimen sequenced in a study of blood T cells in healthy people across ages. A sample-barcoded 5' primer and a J-beta primer mix were used in a second PCR of roughly 7 to 11 cycles. TCRdb independently ran MiXCR on the 5' RACE reads; one entry per CDR3 protein. The sample has roughly 1.4 million distinct CDR3 sequences, 59% seen once. Sequenced sample: blood. The receptors stem from a man younger than 35 in good health.

A few counts support this clonotype. The V gene is TRBV25-1, the J gene TRBJ2-3; the match to TRBD1 covers 9 bases. CDR3 length equals 14 residues. Looked up from germline, CDR1 is MGHDK and CDR2 is SYGVNS. Trimming took 6 bases from V and 3 from J; bases not matched to a gene: 4. The CDR3 here is CASSRDRATDTQYF. The CDR3 DNA reads TGTGCCAGCAGCAGGGACAGGGCTACAGATACGCAGTATTTT.

The rearrangement links TRBV4-1 to TRBJ2-2, with a possible D match to TRBD2 (6 bases). The CDR3 totals 18 residues. CDR1 and CDR2 from the germline V gene are MGHRA and YSYEKL. Deletions cut 0 bases from V and 4 bases from J, with 18 bases between. The CDR3 coding sequence is TGCGCCAGCAGCCAAGATATCCCGACTAGTTTCGGCACCGGGGAGCTGTTTTTT. The encoded protein is CASSQDIPTSFGTGELFF.

Notes on this clonotype: The germline gene is not matched at one end of the junction; a read error may be the cause. V gene TRBV6-6 combines with J gene TRBJ2-7; unclear D gene. The V gene's germline CDR1 is MNHNY and CDR2 SVGAGI (reference sequence). The CDR3 has 15 residues. In DNA form, the CDR3 reads TGTGCCGGCAGTTACTTTGCGGTAAACTCCTACGAGCAGTACTTC. Translated: CAGSYFAVNSYEQYF.

The chain carries TRBV2 and TRBJ1-6; the match to TRBD1 covers 8 bases. Unmatched junction bases numbered 14, after V lost 6 bases and J lost 10 bases. Germline CDR1 SNHLY, CDR2 FYNNEI. The CDR3 totals 16 residues. The DNA for the CDR3 is TGTGCCAGCAGGTTCGACAGGGGCTCTCAACGGTCACCCCTCCACTTT. It codes for CASRFDRGSQRSPLHF.

This chain connects TRBV10-1 to TRBJ2-3; unclear D gene. The V and J ends lost 3 bases and 2 bases respectively, with 12 bases between them. The germline V gene has CDR1 WNHNN and CDR2 SYGVQD (reference sequence). The CDR3 loop spans 15 amino acids. The CDR3 region is CASSESAQPTDTQYF. CDR3 DNA sequence: TGCGCCAGCAGTGAAAGTGCTCAACCCACAGATACGCAGTATTTT.

This clonotype was detected only once. The V call is TRBV7-8, the J call TRBJ1-4; D perhaps matches TRBD1 (5 bases). V gave up 6 bases and J gave up 8 bases, with 16 bases separating them. The CDR3 is 14 residues long. Germline CDR1 and CDR2: SGHVS and FQNEAQ. CDR3 amino acids: CASRKVAGREKLFF. The CDR3 DNA is TGTGCCAGCAGGAAGGTGGCAGGGAGGGAAAAACTGTTTTTT. Full variable domain (outside the CDR3, taken from reference TRBV7-8 and TRBJ1-4): GAGVSQSPRYKVAKRGQDVALRCDPISGHVSLFWYQQALGQGPEFLTYFQNEAQLDKSGLPSDRFFAERPEGSVSTLKIQRTQQEDSAVYLCASRKVAGREKLFFGSGTQLSVL.

The chain has TRBV20-1 and TRBJ2-3; 8 positions agree with TRBD2. The CDR3 is 15 amino acids. The germline V gene encodes CDR1 DFQATT and CDR2 SNEGSKA (reference sequence). The V segment lost 5 bases and the J segment 6 bases; nucleotides outside the gene matches: 13. The chain's CDR3 is CSALTTGTRSDTQYF. DNA for the CDR3: TGCAGTGCTCTAACCACCGGGACTAGAAGCGATACGCAGTATTTT.

The rearrangement uses TRBV7-9 and TRBJ2-4; 12 bases are a match to TRBD1. Germline V gene sequence: CDR1 SEHNR, CDR2 FQNEAQ (reference sequence). V shed 1 base and J 0 bases; nucleotides not matched to a gene: 7. This CDR3 has 19 residues. DNA of the CDR3: TGTGCCAGCAGCTTAGAATGGGACAGGGGGCGAAAAGCCAAAAACATTCAGTACTTC. Translation gives CASSLEWDRGRKAKNIQYF.

This chain uses TRBV27 with TRBJ2-4; TRBD1 might be the D (6 bases). The J call is uncertain, as TRBJ2-7 better fits the DNA end. Per germline, CDR1 MNHEY and CDR2 SMNVEV (reference sequence). CDR3 size: 15 residues. CDR3 bases: TGTGCCAGCAGTTTCATGGACAGAAGCTCCTACGAGCAGTACTTC. Its protein product is CASSFMDRSSYEQYF.

The chain employs TRBV11-2 and TRBJ2-7; 13 bases agree with TRBD2. CDR3 length: 16 amino acids. CDR1 is SGHAT and CDR2 is FQNNGV in the germline V gene. The V segment lost 4 bases and the J segment 0 bases; nucleotides outside the gene matches: 3. The CDR3 is CASSSTSGRYSYEQYF. In nucleotides, the CDR3 is TGTGCCAGCAGCTCGACTAGCGGGAGGTACTCCTACGAGCAGTACTTC.

The chain recombines TRBV11-2 with TRBJ2-7, with D perhaps being TRBD1 or TRBD2 (6 bases each). CDR3 length equals 15 residues. Trimming took off 3 bases at V and 0 bases at J, with 12 bases between the two ends. Germline V gene data show CDR1 as SGHAT and CDR2 as FQNNGV. The CDR3 coding sequence is TGTGCCAGCAGCTTTTCGGGGGCGGGCTCCTACGAGCAGTACTTC. This codes for CASSFSGAGSYEQYF.

V usage is TRBV6-6 and J usage is TRBJ1-1; D ambiguous. Trimming removed 6 bases from V and 1 base from J, with 12 bases in between. The CDR3 is 14 amino acids. The germline V gene encodes CDR1 MNHNY and CDR2 SVGAGI (reference sequence). CDR3 amino acids: CASRDRTGNTEAFF. CDR3 nucleotides: TGTGCCAGCAGGGATCGGACGGGGAACACTGAAGCTTTCTTT.

This clonotype turned up a few times. The rearrangement uses TRBV20-1 and TRBJ2-1; the D call may be TRBD1 or TRBD2 (5 bases each). The CDR3 totals 14 residues. V shed 6 bases and J shed 4 bases, with 16 bases lying between them. Germline V gene sequence: CDR1 DFQATT, CDR2 SNEGSKA (reference sequence). The CDR3 DNA is TGCAGTGCAAGGGACCCCTTGGGGTACAATGAGCAGTTCTTC. Its protein product is CSARDPLGYNEQFF.